The 25 T cell receptor beta chains listed next were all sequenced from one sample in a study of beta chain features in type 1 diabetes. What was sequenced were expressed TCRB transcripts, since all of the isolated RNA had been reverse transcribed. The method was immunoSEQ multiplex PCR; TCRdb's version includes in-frame clones alone and lacks a portion of them. The sample consists of 130,000 to 150,000 clones, about 44% of them appearing once. What was sequenced was Tregs from blood. Receptor source: a man younger than 35 in good health.

This chain joins TRBV9 and TRBJ2-7; 7 positions match TRBD2. This CDR3 spans 14 amino acids. V lost 1 base to trimming and J lost 3 bases; unmatched junction nucleotides: 4. Germline assignment: CDR1 SGDLS and CDR2 YYNGEE. CDR3 nucleotide sequence: TGTGCCAGCAGCGTATGGGGGGGGAACTACGAGCAGTACTTC. Translation gives CASSVWGGNYEQYF.

This clone was seen a handful of times. The genes are TRBV6-1 and TRBJ2-1, with D perhaps matching TRBD1 (5 bases). This CDR3 comprises 16 residues. Per the germline V gene, CDR1 is MNHNS and CDR2 is SASEGT. Trimming removed 2 bases at V and 7 bases at J, with 18 bases between. CDR3 in amino acids: CASSEQGLSLKNEQFF. The CDR3 DNA reads TGTGCCAGCAGTGAACAGGGTCTTAGCCTCAAGAATGAGCAGTTCTTC.

This clone was seen only a few times. The rearrangement links TRBV7-3 to TRBJ2-1, with 8 bases aligning to TRBD2. From germline, CDR1 is SGHTA and CDR2 FQGTGA. The V gene end was trimmed by 4 bases and the J gene end by 1 base; junction bases not matched to a gene: 3. The CDR3 is 15 residues long. The CDR3 protein is CASSYASGSYNEQFF. The DNA for the CDR3 is TGTGCCAGCAGCTACGCTAGCGGGTCCTACAATGAGCAGTTCTTC.

V usage is TRBV10-3 and J usage is TRBJ2-5; weak D call: TRBD2 (6 bases). The germline V gene encodes CDR1 ENHRY and CDR2 SYGVKD. The CDR3 sequence is 14 residues long. V was clipped by 6 bases and J by 2 bases, with 13 bases between them. DNA of the CDR3: TGTGCCATCAGGGAGGGGAGCAAGCAAGAGACCCAGTACTTC. Its protein is CAIREGSKQETQYF.

This clone came up a few times. This chain links TRBV19 with TRBJ1-6; D gene uncertain. The CDR3 runs 16 residues. Trimming removed 3 bases at V and 0 bases at J, with 9 bases between. Germline CDR1 and CDR2: LNHDA and SQIVND (reference sequence). CDR3 region: CASSMRRSSYNSPLHF. As DNA, the CDR3 is TGTGCCAGTAGTATGCGCCGGAGCTCCTATAATTCACCCCTCCACTTT.

This clone has only one observation. This chain uses TRBV5-1 with TRBJ2-5, with 11 bases fitting TRBD2. The J call may be wrong; the DNA end is better matched by TRBJ2-7. The germline V gene encodes CDR1 SGHRS and CDR2 YFSETQ. There are 15 residues in the CDR3. The CDR3 protein is CASSLVGTSGYEQYF. CDR3 bases: TGCGCCAGCAGCTTAGTAGGGACTAGCGGCTACGAGCAGTACTTC.

The V and J genes are TRBV19 and TRBJ1-1, with D perhaps TRBD1 (6 bases). Germline loops: CDR1 LNHDA, CDR2 SQIVND (reference sequence). Deletions cut 2 bases from V and 5 bases from J, with 9 bases between. This CDR3 has 13 amino acids. The CDR3 reads CASSIRGKTEAFF. For the CDR3, the DNA is TGTGCCAGTAGTATAAGGGGGAAAACTGAAGCTTTCTTT. Together with reference TRBV19 and TRBJ1-1, the CDR3 gives the full variable domain: DGGITQSPKYLFRKEGQNVTLSCEQNLNHDAMYWYRQDPGQGLRLIYYSQIVNDFQKGDIAEGYSVSREKKESFPLTVTSAQKNPTAFYLCASSIRGKTEAFFGQGTRLTVV.

The V call is TRBV28, the J call TRBJ1-1; 10 nucleotides agree with TRBD1. V shed 6 bases, J shed 10 bases, and the junction held 5 bases outside the gene matches. This CDR3 spans 12 amino acids. Germline V gives CDR1 MDHEN, CDR2 SYDVKM. The CDR3 DNA reads as TGTGCCAGCAGAGACAGGGGGCGAAGAGCTTTCTTT. Its protein product is CASRDRGRRAFF.

The J gene is TRBJ2-6, the V gene TRBV7-6; a weak D match, TRBD1 (5 bases). Trimming took off 1 base at V and 2 bases at J, with 21 bases between the two ends. Germline CDR1 and CDR2: SGHVS and FNYEAQ. The length of the CDR3 is 20 residues. The DNA for the CDR3 is TGTGCCAGCAGCTTAGACGTTTTACCAGGGAAATGGACTGGGGCCAACGTCCTGACTTTC. Its protein product is CASSLDVLPGKWTGANVLTF.

This clone occurred a few times. At one boundary the junction diverges from the germline segment, which might be a read error. The J gene is TRBJ2-3, the V gene TRBV25-1; maybe TRBD2 (5 bases). Germline loops: CDR1 MGHDK, CDR2 SYGVNS. CDR3 length: 14 amino acids. The CDR3 loop is CASSEGASIDTQYF. CDR3 DNA: TGTGCCAGCAGTGAAGGTGCTAGCATAGATACGCAGTATTTT. The full variable domain, completed using reference TRBV25-1 and TRBJ2-3, is EADIYQTPRYLVIGTGKKITLECSQTMGHDKMYWYQQDPGMELHLIHYSYGVNSTEKGDLSSESTVSRIRTEHFPLTLESARPSHTSQYLCASSEGASIDTQYFGPGTRLTVL.

V and J are TRBV7-2 and TRBJ2-7, with a tentative D call TRBD1 (5 bases). CDR3 length: 12 amino acids. V lost 3 bases and J lost 6, with 9 bases in between. Germline V CDR1 and CDR2: SGHTA, FQGNSA. In nucleotides, the CDR3 is TGTGCCAGCAGCTTTTCCCAGGGCGAGCAGTACTTC. The encoded protein is CASSFSQGEQYF.

The J gene is TRBJ1-1, the V gene TRBV28; D is perhaps TRBD1 (5 bases). The CDR3 contains 13 residues. Germline lookup yields CDR1 MDHEN and CDR2 SYDVKM. V lost 6 bases, J lost 1 base, and 9 bases lay in between. The CDR3 sequence: CASRMGGNTEAFF. CDR3 DNA: TGTGCCAGCAGAATGGGGGGGAACACTGAAGCTTTCTTT.

The chain joins TRBV28 to TRBJ2-2; 14 bases are shared with TRBD2. The V gene's germline CDR1 is MDHEN and CDR2 SYDVKM. This CDR3 is built from 19 residues. V gave up 3 bases and J gave up 0 bases; unmatched junction bases: 6. The CDR3 bases are TGTGCCAGCAGTTTGGGGACTAGCGGGAGTTATTCGAACACCGGGGAGCTGTTTTTT. Translation gives CASSLGTSGSYSNTGELFF. Drawing the rest from reference TRBV28 and TRBJ2-2, the complete variable domain is DVKVTQSSRYLVKRTGEKVFLECVQDMDHENMFWYRQDPGLGLRLIYFSYDVKMKEKGDIPEGYSVSREKKERFSLILESASTNQTSMYLCASSLGTSGSYSNTGELFFGEGSRLTVL.

The chain uses TRBV4-3 and TRBJ2-7; no clear D. This CDR3 spans 14 amino acids. Trimming pared 0 bases from V and 7 bases from J, leaving 13 bases between. In germline, CDR1 is LGHNA, CDR2 YSLEER. CDR3 amino acids: CASSQDVGSGEQYF. In nucleotides, the CDR3 is TGCGCCAGCAGCCAAGATGTGGGTTCGGGTGAGCAGTACTTC.

CDR3 coding DNA: TGTGCCAGCAGGGACAGATTTACGAGCTCCTACGAGCAGTACTTC. This sequence encodes CASRDRFTSSYEQYF. This chain joins TRBV28 and TRBJ2-7; tentatively, D is TRBD1 (6 bases). The ends were cut back, 6 bases at V and 0 bases at J, with 15 bases in the middle. The CDR3 spans 15 residues. Germline-derived CDR1 and CDR2 are MDHEN and SYDVKM.

The chain uses TRBV27 and TRBJ2-2; 8 nucleotides match TRBD2. Germline V gene lookup returns CDR1 MNHEY and CDR2 SMNVEV (reference sequence). This CDR3 spans 15 amino acids. Losses at the gene ends were 8 bases for V and 2 bases for J; bases not matched to a gene: 7. The CDR3 DNA reads TGTGCCAGCTCCAGACTAGCGAGTAACACCGGGGAGCTGTTTTTT. Its translation: CASSRLASNTGELFF.

This clone was observed a few times. The J gene is TRBJ2-1, the V gene TRBV10-2; 7 bases are shared with TRBD1. Germline V CDR1 and CDR2: WSHSY, SAAADI. J gave up 9 bases and V 10 bases, and 18 bases lay outside the gene matches. The CDR3 extends over 15 amino acids. The CDR3 protein is CATHKWGRGSSEQFF. DNA of the CDR3: TGCGCCACCCATAAGTGGGGCAGGGGGTCGAGTGAGCAGTTCTTC.

The gene calls are TRBV6-5 and TRBJ1-3, with 9 bases aligning to TRBD1. CDR3 length: 14 residues. Per the germline V gene, CDR1 is MNHEY and CDR2 is SVGAGI. Unmatched junction bases numbered 3, after V lost 6 bases and J lost 3 bases. CDR3 region: CASRGQGFGNTIYF. The CDR3 DNA is TGTGCCAGCAGGGGACAGGGTTTTGGAAACACCATATATTTT.

This sequence joins TRBV4-1 and TRBJ1-5; TRBD1 matches 9 bases. The J segment lost 5 bases and the V segment lost 4 bases, leaving 0 bases of the junction unmatched. The CDR3 is 13 amino acids. Germline assignment: CDR1 MGHRA and CDR2 YSYEKL. CDR3 coding DNA: TGCGCCAGCAGCCGACAGGGGGATCAGCCCCAGCATTTT. Translated, it gives CASSRQGDQPQHF.

V is TRBV18 and J is TRBJ2-5; D is uncertain. There are 14 residues in the CDR3. The germline gives CDR1 KGHSH, CDR2 LQKENI. The V and J ends lost 2 bases and 2 bases respectively, with 9 bases between them. DNA of the CDR3: TGTGCCAGCTCACCAAGCGACTGGCAAGAGACCCAGTACTTC. It codes for CASSPSDWQETQYF.

V and J are TRBV19 and TRBJ1-2; TRBD1 matches 7 bases. J was trimmed by 4 bases and V by 5 bases; bases with no gene match: 4. Per the germline V gene, CDR1 is LNHDA and CDR2 is SQIVND (reference sequence). The CDR3 consists of 13 residues. CDR3 amino acids: CASSPTGSYGYTF. The CDR3 DNA is TGTGCCAGTAGTCCGACAGGGTCCTATGGCTACACCTTC.

Details on this clone: A read error may produce the germline difference seen at one junction end. The chain recombines TRBV5-6 with TRBJ2-2; 8 bases match TRBD2. The CDR3 contains 15 residues. Germline loops: CDR1 SGHDT, CDR2 YYEEEE. The CDR3 is CASSTGTSVAGELLF. The CDR3 coding sequence is TGTGCCAGCAGCACCGGGACTAGTGTCGCCGGGGAGCTGCTTTTT.

This clone was counted a single time. The chain uses TRBV7-3 and TRBJ2-1; TRBD2 agrees at 13 bases. The CDR3 sequence is 17 residues long. Germline V gene lookup returns CDR1 SGHTA and CDR2 FQGTGA. V was pared by 5 bases and J by 9 bases, with 13 bases of the junction left unmatched. This CDR3 is CASSPPGLAGVRGEQFF. The CDR3 region has the DNA TGTGCCAGCAGCCCGCCCGGACTAGCGGGAGTTAGGGGTGAGCAGTTCTTC.

This clone showed up just a few times. The V call is TRBV5-4, the J call TRBJ2-2; TRBD1 aligns across 9 bases. Germline CDR1 reads SGHNT; CDR2 reads YYREEE (reference sequence). Trimming took 4 bases from V and 7 from J; bases not matched to a gene: 8. The CDR3 runs to 15 residues. CDR3 in DNA: TGTGCCAGCAGCCTAGGGACAGGGAGAGTCGGGGAGCTGTTTTTT. This codes for CASSLGTGRVGELFF.

The chain is built from TRBV15 and TRBJ1-4; 7 bases match TRBD1. V shed 3 bases and J 2 bases; nucleotides not matched to a gene: 6. CDR1 LNHNV and CDR2 YYDKDF come from the germline V gene (reference sequence). The length of the CDR3 is 16 residues. For the CDR3, the DNA is TGTGCCACCAGCAGGAGACCCAGGGGGACTAATGAAAAACTGTTTTTT. Amino acid sequence: CATSRRPRGTNEKLFF. The full variable domain, completed using reference TRBV15 and TRBJ1-4, is DAMVIQNPRYQVTQFGKPVTLSCSQTLNHNVMYWYQQKSSQAPKLLFHYYDKDFNNEADTPDNFQSRRPNTSFCFLDIRSPGLGDTAMYLCATSRRPRGTNEKLFFGSGTQLSVL.